The 18 T cell receptor beta chains below all came from one sample that was sequenced in a study of Ad26.COV2.S vaccination and SARS-CoV-2 variants. TCRdb's copy holds only in-frame clones and misses some; the assay was immunoSEQ multiplex PCR. The table shows approximately 410,000 clones, with about 90% occurring only once. Regarding treatment: some 20 received Ad26.COV2.S at low or high dose, single or two shots; 5 received placebo; per-sample allocation not given. Sampling was performed 63 days after the first vaccine or placebo injection. This specimen consisted of peripheral blood, obtained in a trial of Ad26.COV2.S vaccine versus placebo. These receptors were collected from a person aged 18-65 years who received the Ad26.COV2.S COVID-19 vaccine or a placebo.

J is TRBJ2-1 and V is TRBV19; 7 positions agree with TRBD1. Germline-derived CDR1 and CDR2 are LNHDA and SQIVND (reference sequence). The J segment lost 1 base and the V segment lost 1 base, leaving 7 bases of the junction unmatched. The CDR3 spans 17 residues. CDR3: CASSIGSRGRSYNEQFF. The CDR3 region has the DNA TGTGCCAGTAGTATAGGGTCGAGGGGGCGTTCCTACAATGAGCAGTTCTTC.

The rearrangement uses TRBV6-2 or TRBV6-3 and TRBJ2-7; the match to TRBD1 covers 7 bases. V gave up 2 bases and J gave up 0 bases; unmatched junction bases: 10. The CDR3 has 17 residues. Germline CDR1 MNHEY, CDR2 SVGEGT. CDR3 protein: CASSYRGPVMSSYEQYF. The CDR3 DNA follows: TGTGCCAGCAGTTACAGGGGGCCCGTCATGTCCTCCTACGAGCAGTACTTC.

CDR3 sequence: CASTEGRAFF. Here the CDR3 DNA reads TGTGCCAGCACCGAGGGGAGAGCTTTCTTT. J is TRBJ1-1 and V is TRBV6-6, with D tentatively TRBD1 (5 bases). Trimming pared 7 bases from V and 10 bases from J, leaving 10 bases between. The CDR3 is made up of 10 amino acids. CDR1 and CDR2 (germline): MNHNY, SVGAGI (reference sequence).

The rearrangement uses TRBV3-1 (or the pseudogene TRBV3-2) and TRBJ2-6; D is ambiguous. V shed 3 bases and J shed 0 bases, with 6 bases lying between them. The CDR3 is 15 residues long. CDR1 and CDR2 (germline): LGHDT, YNNKEL (reference sequence). The DNA for the CDR3 is TGTGCCAGCAGCCATCAAAGCTCTGGGGCCAACGTCCTGACTTTC. It is translated as CASSHQSSGANVLTF.

The chain is built from TRBV9 and TRBJ2-5, with 8 positions matching TRBD1. Unmatched junction bases numbered 8, after V lost 5 bases and J lost 5 bases. Germline CDR1 SGDLS, CDR2 YYNGEE. CDR3 size: 14 residues. The CDR3 DNA sequence: TGTGCCAGCAGTCCGTCAGGGGGCATGGAGACCCAGTACTTC. This codes for CASSPSGGMETQYF. The variable domain in full, completed from reference TRBV9 and TRBJ2-5, reads DSGVTQTPKHLITATGQRVTLRCSPRSGDLSVYWYQQSLDQGLQFLIQYYNGEERAKGNILERFSAQQFPDLHSELNLSSLELGDSALYFCASSPSGGMETQYFGPGTRLLVL.

The chain combines TRBV18 with TRBJ1-2; the match to TRBD1 covers 8 bases. From germline, CDR1 is KGHSH and CDR2 LQKENI. The ends lost 2 bases at V and 6 bases at J; junction bases unmatched: 2. CDR3 length: 13 amino acids. The CDR3 bases are TGTGCCAGCTCACCAGGGACAGGCAATGGCTACACCTTC. As protein: CASSPGTGNGYTF.

The rearrangement joins TRBV7-9 to TRBJ1-5; D is ambiguous. V was trimmed by 3 bases and J by 6 bases, leaving 9 bases between them. There are 13 residues in the CDR3. Germline V gives CDR1 SEHNR, CDR2 FQNEAQ (reference sequence). The CDR3: CASSFTTGQPQHF. The DNA of the CDR3 is TGTGCCAGCAGCTTCACGACTGGTCAGCCCCAGCATTTT.

The count of this clone is one. The rearrangement joins TRBV4-1 to TRBJ2-3; D not resolved. Trimming cost V 3 bases and J 6 bases, with 7 bases left between them. The CDR3 consists of 12 residues. Looked up from germline, CDR1 is MGHRA and CDR2 is YSYEKL. The CDR3: CASSHPRDTQYF. The CDR3 nucleotides are TGCGCCAGCAGCCACCCTCGCGATACGCAGTATTTT.

This clone was found once. The CDR3 reads CASSFNRGAEAFF. The CDR3 nucleotides read TGTGCCAGCAGCTTTAACAGGGGTGCTGAAGCTTTCTTT. The V gene is TRBV5-6, the J gene TRBJ1-1; 7 positions agree with TRBD1. The V and J ends lost 2 bases and 6 bases, in that order; junction bases with no gene match: 4. The CDR3 extends over 13 amino acids. CDR1 SGHDT and CDR2 YYEEEE come from the germline V gene.

The V gene is TRBV2, the J gene TRBJ2-3; D gene uncertain. V was trimmed by 5 bases and J by 6 bases, leaving 12 bases between them. The CDR3 length is 13 residues. Germline V gives CDR1 SNHLY, CDR2 FYNNEI. The CDR3 sequence: CASSLLAGDTQYF. The CDR3 DNA reads as TGTGCCAGCAGTTTGCTCGCCGGGGATACGCAGTATTTT.

CDR3 nucleotide sequence: TGTGCCAGCAGCCAAGAGAATTGGAGGGATGGCTACACCTTC. Encoded protein: CASSQENWRDGYTF. The V and J genes are TRBV3-1 (or the pseudogene TRBV3-2) and TRBJ1-2; no firm D call. V lost 0 bases and J lost 6, with 11 bases in between. The germline CDR1 and CDR2 sequences are LGHDT and YNNKEL (reference sequence). This CDR3 is built from 14 residues.

The rearrangement joins TRBV19 to TRBJ2-3; 8 bases are shared with TRBD2. From germline, CDR1 is LNHDA and CDR2 SQIVND (reference sequence). V shed 3 bases, J shed 6 bases, and the junction held 5 bases outside the gene matches. This CDR3 spans 14 amino acids. For the CDR3, the DNA is TGTGCCAGTAGTATCGGCGGGGGGCTGGATACGCAGTATTTT. It translates to CASSIGGGLDTQYF.

The V gene is TRBV9, the J gene TRBJ2-3; 8 bases line up with TRBD1. The length of the CDR3 is 21 residues. Germline CDR1 and CDR2: SGDLS and YYNGEE. After removal of 3 bases from V and 0 bases from J, the junction contained 21 bases not matched to a gene. The CDR3 nucleotides read TGTGCCAGCAGCGGCCCTACCGGACAGGGTCCGCCTTTTTCTAGCACAGATACGCAGTATTTT. Translated: CASSGPTGQGPPFSSTDTQYF.

The chain uses TRBV14 and TRBJ2-7, with TRBD1 matching over 7 bases. The junction had 10 bases not matched to a gene; V was cut back by 4 bases and J by 1 base. The CDR3 runs to 16 residues. Germline V gene sequence: CDR1 SGHDN, CDR2 FVKESK. The CDR3 sequence is CASSPWDSLTSYEQYF. The DNA for the CDR3 is TGTGCCAGCAGCCCTTGGGACAGCTTAACTTCCTACGAGCAGTACTTC. The variable domain in full, with the rest retrieved from reference TRBV14 and TRBJ2-7, is EAGVTQFPSHSVIEKGQTVTLRCDPISGHDNLYWYRRVMGKEIKFLLHFVKESKQDESGMPNNRFLAERTGGTYSTLKVQPAELEDSGVYFCASSPWDSLTSYEQYFGPGTRLTVT.

The chain links TRBV30 to TRBJ1-6; the D gene is possibly TRBD1 (6 bases). V gave up 4 bases and J gave up 8 bases, with 24 bases separating them. Per germline, CDR1 GTSNPN and CDR2 SVGIG (reference sequence). The CDR3 loop spans 17 amino acids. CDR3 sequence: CAWTRDTVLPGDSPLHF. DNA of the CDR3: TGTGCCTGGACCCGGGACACGGTTCTCCCGGGAGATTCACCCCTCCACTTT.

The chain uses TRBV11-3 and TRBJ2-2, with D perhaps TRBD2 (5 bases). Per germline, CDR1 SGHNT and CDR2 YENEEA. With 5 bases removed from V and 0 bases from J, the gap between germline ends came to 7 bases. This CDR3 is built from 14 residues. Here the CDR3 DNA reads TGTGCCAGCAGCGTAGCGACGAACACCGGGGAGCTGTTTTTT. Protein: CASSVATNTGELFF.

This clone was picked up one time. This chain links TRBV11-3 with TRBJ2-1, with 11 bases fitting TRBD2. Germline V gene sequence: CDR1 SGHNT, CDR2 YENEEA. The ends lost 4 bases at V and 3 bases at J; junction bases unmatched: 5. The CDR3 is 16 amino acids. The CDR3 loop reads CASSSLAGGRYNEQFF. The CDR3 region has the DNA TGTGCCAGCAGCTCCCTAGCGGGGGGCCGCTACAATGAGCAGTTCTTC. The whole variable domain, remainder taken from reference TRBV11-3 and TRBJ2-1, is EAGVVQSPRYKIIEKKQPVAFWCNPISGHNTLYWYLQNLGQGPELLIRYENEEAVDDSQLPKDRFSAERLKGVDSTLKIQPAELGDSAVYLCASSSLAGGRYNEQFFGPGTRLTVL.

The gene calls are TRBV4-1 and TRBJ2-7; D might be TRBD1 or TRBD2, each matching 5 bases. V was trimmed by 2 bases and J by 8 bases, leaving 13 bases between them. Germline CDR1 reads MGHRA; CDR2 reads YSYEKL. This CDR3 spans 13 amino acids. CDR3 region: CASSQSGEGQQYF. CDR3 nucleotide sequence: TGCGCCAGCAGCCAAAGCGGCGAGGGACAGCAGTACTTC.